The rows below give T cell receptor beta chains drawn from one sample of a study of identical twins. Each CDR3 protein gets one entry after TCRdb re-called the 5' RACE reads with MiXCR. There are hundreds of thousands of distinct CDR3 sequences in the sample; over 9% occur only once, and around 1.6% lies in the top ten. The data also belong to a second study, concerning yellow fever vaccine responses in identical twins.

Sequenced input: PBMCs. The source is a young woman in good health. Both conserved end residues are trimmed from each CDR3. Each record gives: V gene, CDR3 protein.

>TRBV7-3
ASSYTSGTADTQY
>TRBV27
ASSSGAGGVKTQY
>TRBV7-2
ASSSRAGSTDTQY
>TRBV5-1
ASSLAGYTEAF
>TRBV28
ASSRTSGREEQF
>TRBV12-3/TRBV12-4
ASSPEQGVTDTQY
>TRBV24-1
ATSDLRWDSGETQY
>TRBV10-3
AISDFSGGVVTDTQY
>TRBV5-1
ASSMTPGTSGYEQF
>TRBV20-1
SASPSGQEETQY
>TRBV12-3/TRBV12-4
ASSLAGGGTDTQY
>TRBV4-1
ASSQQGLAGGQETQY
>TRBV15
ATSSGAAGGRGKF
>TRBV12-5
ASGLVTKTNFSTDTQY
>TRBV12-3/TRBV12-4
ASTQAGLAGVNEQF
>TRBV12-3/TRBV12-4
ASGSLAKGYT
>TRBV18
ATSWQREAEETQY
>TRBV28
ATTTGGETQY
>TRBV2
ASSEARLAGGNQETQY
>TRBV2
ASGLAAYNEQF
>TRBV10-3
AISLGTSGTNLYNEQF
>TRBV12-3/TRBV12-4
ASSPSLDILSYNEQF
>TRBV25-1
ASSEAGTANTEAF
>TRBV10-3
AISESMALSSGYT
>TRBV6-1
ASSRPGRNQPQH
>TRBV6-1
ASTHGERGPDTQY
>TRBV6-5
ASSYGVGELF
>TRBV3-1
ASTQTGLAVYEQY
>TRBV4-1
ASSQDPGRRAEKLF
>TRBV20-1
SANWAGGKIENTEAF
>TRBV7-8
ASSLGVGKAAEAF
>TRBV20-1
SARRDSNTEAF
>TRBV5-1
ASSGQGRDEKLF
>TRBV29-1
SVEAGTGSGELF
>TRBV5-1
ASKGAGADRITEAF
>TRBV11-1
ASSLPTSGRGAYMDEQF
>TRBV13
ASRQGGTYEQY
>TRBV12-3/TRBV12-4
ASSLGGLKETQY
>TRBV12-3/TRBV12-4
TSSLYYGYT
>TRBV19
ASSDVDAMNTEAF
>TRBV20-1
SATLPGANVLT
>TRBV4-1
ASSPRQAGGQSTDTQY
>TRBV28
ASSLSRSTEAF
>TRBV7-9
ASSSPASGFYEQY
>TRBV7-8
ASSRDTQY
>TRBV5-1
ASSLEGQGRSEQF